The 23 T cell receptor beta chains reported below all come from one sample, sequenced in a study of blood T cell repertoires in COVID-19. Clones were sequenced by immunoSEQ multiplex PCR, and TCRdb holds only the in-frame ones, with some missing. The table records under 400,000 clones, under 90% of them present only once. Input material: peripheral blood. The receptors were gathered from a woman aged 30 to 39 with COVID-19, enrolled during active disease.

The chain links TRBV29-1 to TRBJ2-1, with TRBD2 identical over 11 bases. There are 15 residues in the CDR3. The junction had 5 bases not matched to a gene; V was cut back by 3 bases and J by 4 bases. Germline V gene lookup returns CDR1 SQVTM and CDR2 ANQGSEA. Written as DNA, the CDR3 is TGCAGCGTTGAGGGGACTAGCGGATCGTACAATGAGCAGTTCTTC. This codes for CSVEGTSGSYNEQFF.

This chain connects TRBV6-4 to TRBJ1-2; D is possibly TRBD1 (5 bases). Germline CDR1 and CDR2: MRHNA and SNTAGT. Trimming removed 6 bases from V and 4 bases from J, with 15 bases in between. The CDR3 contains 14 residues. The CDR3 loop is CASRIRQLLYGYTF. In DNA form, the CDR3 reads TGTGCCAGCAGAATCCGACAGCTCCTCTATGGCTACACCTTC.

The chain recombines TRBV9 with TRBJ1-1; maybe TRBD1 (6 bases). In germline, CDR1 is SGDLS, CDR2 YYNGEE. The CDR3 covers 13 residues. Trimming cost V 0 bases and J 5 bases, with 8 bases left between them. The CDR3 nucleotides are TGTGCCAGCAGCGTAGATAGGGGGACTGAAGCTTTCTTT. It is translated as CASSVDRGTEAFF.

This chain joins TRBV29-1 and TRBJ1-1, with D possibly being TRBD1 (5 bases). The CDR3 length is 13 residues. Germline CDR1 reads SQVTM; CDR2 reads ANQGSEA. V lost 6 bases and J 3 bases, leaving 14 bases between the germline ends. CDR3 DNA: TGCAGCGTAAAAGCGGGGGTGGACACTGAAGCTTTCTTT. Amino acid sequence: CSVKAGVDTEAFF. Looking up the rest from reference TRBV29-1 and TRBJ1-1 gives the full variable domain: SAVISQKPSRDICQRGTSLTIQCQVDSQVTMMFWYRQQPGQSLTLIATANQGSEATYESGFVIDKFPISRPNLTFSTLTVSNMSPEDSSIYLCSVKAGVDTEAFFGQGTRLTVV.

The chain has TRBV6-5 and TRBJ2-7; maybe TRBD2 (7 bases). V lost 5 bases and J lost 3, with 17 bases in between. Germline V gene sequence: CDR1 MNHEY, CDR2 SVGAGI. The CDR3 sequence is 15 residues long. The CDR3 protein is CASSPQGGGDYEQYF. The CDR3 DNA sequence: TGTGCCAGCAGTCCCCAAGGGGGAGGGGACTACGAGCAGTACTTC.

The chain is built from TRBV19 and TRBJ2-3, with 7 bases matching TRBD2. V shed 7 bases, J shed 0 bases, and the junction held 10 bases outside the gene matches. The CDR3 contains 16 residues. The germline CDR1 and CDR2 sequences are LNHDA and SQIVND (reference sequence). This chain's CDR3 is CASTASGDTSTDTQYF. The CDR3 region has the DNA TGTGCCAGTACGGCTAGCGGCGATACTAGCACAGATACGCAGTATTTT.

The chain links TRBV2 to TRBJ2-7, with TRBD1 as a possible D gene (7 bases). Germline V CDR1 and CDR2: SNHLY, FYNNEI. The ends were cut back, 5 bases at V and 1 base at J, with 12 bases in the middle. There are 14 residues in the CDR3. The CDR3 DNA reads as TGTGCCAGCAGTCAGGAGGGGGCTTCCTACGAGCAGTACTTC. The encoded protein is CASSQEGASYEQYF.

The chain employs TRBV5-4 and TRBJ2-3, with unresolved D. Trimming stripped 3 bases from V and 0 bases from J, with 14 bases between. Looked up from germline, CDR1 is SGHNT and CDR2 is YYREEE (reference sequence). The CDR3 runs to 16 residues. The CDR3 here is CASSSRQVPSTDTQYF. For the CDR3, the DNA is TGTGCCAGCAGCTCGCGTCAGGTTCCTAGCACAGATACGCAGTATTTT. Based on the CDR3 plus reference TRBV5-4 and TRBJ2-3, the full variable domain is ETGVTQSPTHLIKTRGQQVTLRCSSQSGHNTVSWYQQALGQGPQFIFQYYREEENGRGNFPPRFSGLQFPNYSSELNVNALELDDSALYLCASSSRQVPSTDTQYFGPGTRLTVL.

CDR3 protein: CASRESSSDTQYF. The CDR3 bases are TGCGCCAGCAGGGAGAGTAGCTCGGATACGCAGTATTTT. The rearrangement uses TRBV5-1 and TRBJ2-3, with unresolved D. Germline V gene sequence: CDR1 SGHRS, CDR2 YFSETQ. CDR3 length equals 13 residues. Trimming took off 5 bases at V and 6 bases at J, with 13 bases between the two ends.

This chain connects TRBV7-9 to TRBJ2-5, with 11 bases aligning to TRBD2. Germline V gene data show CDR1 as SEHNR and CDR2 as FQNEAQ (reference sequence). V lost 5 bases and J lost 7; bases outside the gene matches: 15. The length of the CDR3 is 17 residues. The CDR3 region has the DNA TGTGCCAGCAGCAATCCTACGACTAGCGGGATTGGTACGACCCAGTACTTC. This codes for CASSNPTTSGIGTTQYF.

The rearrangement links TRBV3-1 (or the pseudogene TRBV3-2) to TRBJ2-5; 7 nucleotides align to TRBD2. The germline gives CDR1 LGHDT, CDR2 YNNKEL (reference sequence). The CDR3 totals 14 residues. Trimming took 4 bases from V and 4 from J; bases not matched to a gene: 6. The CDR3 reads CASSRLGGIETQYF. The DNA for the CDR3 is TGTGCCAGCAGCCGACTGGGGGGGATAGAGACCCAGTACTTC.

This sequence joins TRBV5-1 and TRBJ1-4; D gene uncertain. Trimming left V 4 bases short and J 6 bases short, with 13 bases between. The CDR3 totals 14 residues. Germline assignment: CDR1 SGHRS and CDR2 YFSETQ. CDR3 sequence reads: CASSPGGFDEKLFF. CDR3 DNA: TGCGCCAGCAGCCCGGGTGGGTTTGATGAAAAACTGTTTTTT.

This chain connects TRBV11-2 to TRBJ1-2; 8 bases are a match to TRBD1. V gave up 5 bases and J gave up 2 bases; unmatched junction bases: 7. Per the germline V gene, CDR1 is SGHAT and CDR2 is FQNNGV. The CDR3 consists of 15 residues. The CDR3, as DNA: TGTGCCAGCAGCGCCCGACACAGGGGGAACTATGGCTACACCTTC. This sequence encodes CASSARHRGNYGYTF.

The rearrangement joins TRBV18 to TRBJ1-1, with D possibly TRBD1 on 6 matching bases. This CDR3 spans 13 amino acids. Germline loops: CDR1 KGHSH, CDR2 LQKENI. Trimming removed 6 bases from V and 4 bases from J, with 12 bases in between. CDR3 DNA sequence: TGTGCCAGCTCTCAGACAGGCCCCACTGAAGCTTTCTTT. Translated, it gives CASSQTGPTEAFF.

The gene calls are TRBV19 and TRBJ2-5; no definite D call. This CDR3 spans 13 amino acids. The V end was cut by 3 bases, the J end by 0 bases, with 5 bases between. Germline V gene sequence: CDR1 LNHDA, CDR2 SQIVND (reference sequence). The CDR3 reads CASSITNQETQYF. The CDR3 DNA follows: TGTGCCAGTAGTATTACTAACCAAGAGACCCAGTACTTC.

The rearrangement links TRBV7-2 to TRBJ1-2; the D is unclear. The germline V gene encodes CDR1 SGHTA and CDR2 FQGNSA. V lost 3 bases, J lost 5 bases, and 13 bases lay in between. CDR3 size: 14 residues. The CDR3 sequence is CASSLEGGGYGYTF. The DNA of the CDR3 is TGTGCCAGCAGCTTGGAGGGAGGTGGTTATGGCTACACCTTC.

The chain recombines TRBV3-1 (or the pseudogene TRBV3-2) with TRBJ1-4; D might be TRBD1 (5 bases). Germline V CDR1 and CDR2: LGHDT, YNNKEL (reference sequence). The CDR3 extends over 16 amino acids. Deletions cut 2 bases from V and 0 bases from J, with 10 bases between. CDR3 bases: TGTGCCAGCAGCCAAAGTGAGACAGCAACTAATGAAAAACTGTTTTTT. This gives the protein CASSQSETATNEKLFF.

The chain has TRBV28 and TRBJ1-2, with 7 bases identical to TRBD1. The ends lost 4 bases at V and 4 bases at J; junction bases unmatched: 12. The V gene's germline CDR1 is MDHEN and CDR2 SYDVKM. CDR3 size: 16 residues. CDR3 amino acids: CASSSQGTALTYGYTF. Written as DNA, the CDR3 is TGTGCCAGCAGTTCCCAGGGGACAGCCCTTACCTATGGCTACACCTTC.

CDR3 in amino acids: CASSLALETDTQYF. Written as DNA, the CDR3 is TGCGCCAGCAGCTTGGCCCTCGAGACAGATACGCAGTATTTT. V and J are TRBV5-1 and TRBJ2-3; D is undetermined. CDR1 and CDR2 (germline): SGHRS, YFSETQ. Deletions cut 0 bases from V and 3 bases from J, with 8 bases between. CDR3 size: 14 residues.

The rearrangement links TRBV28 to TRBJ1-5; unclear D gene. The V end lost 8 bases, the J end lost 9 bases, and 20 bases lay between the germline ends. This CDR3 region has 14 residues. Germline loops: CDR1 MDHEN, CDR2 SYDVKM. The CDR3 DNA follows: TGTGCCAGCCTGAGTGATAGCCGAGGAAGGCCCCAGCATTTT. As protein: CASLSDSRGRPQHF.

This clone was seen a handful of times. This chain links TRBV2 with TRBJ1-2, with 7 positions matching TRBD1. The CDR3 contains 14 residues. CDR1 is SNHLY, CDR2 FYNNEI, per germline. Trimming removed 5 bases from V and 4 bases from J; junction bases left unmatched: 7. The CDR3 DNA sequence: TGTGCCAGCAGTTGGAAACAGGGGAGCTATGGCTACACCTTC. Its translation is CASSWKQGSYGYTF.

The chain joins TRBV6-5 to TRBJ2-7; 8 bases are a match to TRBD2. The CDR3 extends over 13 amino acids. V lost 6 bases, J lost 5 bases, and 6 bases stayed unmatched. In germline, CDR1 is MNHEY, CDR2 SVGAGI. In DNA, the CDR3 is TGTGCCAGCAGACGAGCGGGAGTAAACGAGCAGTACTTC. This encodes CASRRAGVNEQYF.

This rearrangement joins TRBV4-2 to TRBJ1-1; D gene ambiguous. The CDR3 contains 13 residues. V gave up 0 bases and J gave up 7 bases, with 9 bases separating them. CDR1 and CDR2 (germline): LGHNA, YNFKEQ. CDR3 coding DNA: TGTGCCAGCAGCCAAGATCCCGCGGATGAAGCTTTCTTT. It specifies CASSQDPADEAFF.